These 13 T cell receptor beta chains were all obtained from the same sample, sequenced in a study of pediatric ulcerative colitis. Profiled with immunoSEQ multiplex PCR; TCRdb holds only in-frame clones, not every one. The data contain around 61,000 clones, roughly 90% of them singletons. Sequencing used blood. These TCRs come from a boy between 10 and 17 years old with severe ulcerative colitis.

The chain employs TRBV27 and TRBJ2-7; weak D call: TRBD2 (5 bases). The CDR3 has 17 amino acids. The germline V and J ends were trimmed by 4 bases and 0 bases, with 19 bases remaining between them. Germline V gene lookup returns CDR1 MNHEY and CDR2 SMNVEV (reference sequence). The CDR3 sequence: CASSSTPGRPSSYEQYF. CDR3 sequence (DNA): TGTGCCAGCAGTTCGACCCCGGGAAGGCCCAGCTCCTACGAGCAGTACTTC.

This sequence joins TRBV10-1 and TRBJ1-4, with TRBD1 identical over 9 bases. Germline values: CDR1 WNHNN, CDR2 SYGVQD (reference sequence). There are 14 residues in the CDR3. The ends lost 0 bases at V and 8 bases at J; junction bases unmatched: 1. The CDR3 DNA reads as TGCGCCAGCAGTGAGTCGGGACAGGGCGAAAAACTGTTTTTT. It translates to CASSESGQGEKLFF.

This chain joins TRBV27 and TRBJ2-7, with D possibly matching TRBD2 (6 bases). Looked up from germline, CDR1 is MNHEY and CDR2 is SMNVEV (reference sequence). Trimming stripped 0 bases from V and 5 bases from J, with 20 bases between. The length of the CDR3 is 17 residues. CDR3 loop: CASSLSMTEGSYDEQYF. The CDR3 DNA reads as TGTGCCAGCAGTTTATCGATGACGGAGGGGAGTTACGACGAGCAGTACTTC.

The chain recombines TRBV28 with TRBJ1-1; 7 bases are a match to TRBD1. The CDR3 length is 15 residues. The V gene's germline CDR1 is MDHEN and CDR2 SYDVKM. With V trimmed by 2 bases and J by 1 base, 4 bases remained unmatched. CDR3 in DNA: TGTGCCAGCAGTTTACAGGGGGGTAGGAACACTGAAGCTTTCTTT. This encodes CASSLQGGRNTEAFF.

J is TRBJ2-7 and V is TRBV10-1; D is ambiguous. Trimming pared 9 bases from V and 4 bases from J, leaving 16 bases between. The CDR3 is 13 amino acids. Germline V gives CDR1 WNHNN, CDR2 SYGVQD (reference sequence). The CDR3 DNA reads TGCGCCAGTCCTCTTTGGGTGATTTACGAGCAGTACTTC. Translation gives CASPLWVIYEQYF.

This chain links TRBV7-9 with TRBJ1-1, with D unresolved. This CDR3 contains 14 residues. V lost 6 bases, J lost 0 bases, and 11 bases lay in between. Germline lookup yields CDR1 SEHNR and CDR2 FQNEAQ (reference sequence). The CDR3 coding sequence is TGTGCCAGCAGGCTCGGGAGCATGAACACTGAAGCTTTCTTT. It is translated as CASRLGSMNTEAFF.

This clone was observed once. The genes are TRBV10-3 and TRBJ2-2; D ambiguous. The CDR3 spans 14 residues. Germline V gene sequence: CDR1 ENHRY, CDR2 SYGVKD. V shed 8 bases and J shed 1 base, with 11 bases lying between them. For the CDR3, the DNA is TGTGCCATCCGAGGAGACGGGAACACCGGGGAGCTGTTTTTT. Encoded protein: CAIRGDGNTGELFF.

The chain is built from TRBV7-9 and TRBJ2-3, with D possibly being TRBD1 (6 bases). V lost 5 bases, J lost 4 bases, and 16 bases lay in between. The CDR3 consists of 15 residues. Germline CDR1 is SEHNR and CDR2 is FQNEAQ (reference sequence). In DNA form, the CDR3 reads TGTGCCAGCAGCCCAGGGGATCCGCATTCAGATACGCAGTATTTT. Translated, it gives CASSPGDPHSDTQYF. The variable domain in full, with the rest retrieved from reference TRBV7-9 and TRBJ2-3, is DTGVSQNPRHKITKRGQNVTFRCDPISEHNRLYWYRQTLGQGPEFLTYFQNEAQLEKSRLLSDRFSAERPKGSFSTLEIQRTEQGDSAMYLCASSPGDPHSDTQYFGPGTRLTVL.

This rearrangement joins TRBV10-3 to TRBJ2-7; unclear D gene. The CDR3 covers 12 residues. Germline-derived CDR1 and CDR2 are ENHRY and SYGVKD. Trimming removed 2 bases at V and 4 bases at J, with 6 bases between. The CDR3 nucleotides are TGTGCCATCAGTGAGGTTAGATACGAGCAGTACTTC. Amino acid sequence: CAISEVRYEQYF.

The J gene is TRBJ2-7, the V gene TRBV18; D remains unclear. V lost 5 bases and J 1 base, leaving 6 bases between the germline ends. Germline assignment: CDR1 KGHSH and CDR2 LQKENI. The CDR3 has 12 amino acids. CDR3 DNA: TGTGCCAGCTCAAGTCAGTCCTACGAGCAGTACTTC. Translated, it gives CASSSQSYEQYF.

This CDR3 reads CASSLALGGTYEQYF. The CDR3 DNA is TGTGCCAGCAGTTTAGCATTGGGGGGAACCTACGAGCAGTACTTC. The chain recombines TRBV27 with TRBJ2-7; D may be TRBD2 (6 bases). This CDR3 is 15 amino acids long. V lost 2 bases and J lost 2, with 13 bases in between. Germline V gene lookup returns CDR1 MNHEY and CDR2 SMNVEV (reference sequence).

V gene TRBV11-2 combines with J gene TRBJ1-1, with unresolved D. The CDR3 consists of 15 residues. Trimming cost V 2 bases and J 7 bases, with 17 bases left between them. Per the germline V gene, CDR1 is SGHAT and CDR2 is FQNNGV. CDR3 residues: CASSLSSTRPNEAFF. DNA for the CDR3: TGTGCCAGCAGCTTAAGTAGCACCCGACCGAATGAAGCTTTCTTT. Drawing the rest from reference TRBV11-2 and TRBJ1-1, the complete variable domain is EAGVAQSPRYKIIEKRQSVAFWCNPISGHATLYWYQQILGQGPKLLIQFQNNGVVDDSQLPKDRFSAERLKGVDSTLKIQPAKLEDSAVYLCASSLSSTRPNEAFFGQGTRLTVV.

This clone showed up just a few times. The chain employs TRBV7-6 and TRBJ2-1, with D possibly TRBD2 on 6 matching bases. CDR1 and CDR2 (germline): SGHVS, FNYEAQ. V lost 0 bases and J 3 bases, leaving 12 bases between the germline ends. CDR3 size: 16 residues. DNA for the CDR3: TGTGCCAGCAGCTTAGCAGGATTAGCGGTCTACAATGAGCAGTTCTTC. Residues: CASSLAGLAVYNEQFF.